Shown below are 30 T cell receptor beta chains from a single sample sequenced in a study of identifying expanded T cells in peripheral blood. TCRdb keeps only in-frame clones here, not all; method: immunoSEQ multiplex PCR. The sample yields approximately 130,000 clones, around 84% seen once. The sample was blood. These TCRs come from a person aged 18 to 75 in good health.

This clone was picked up one time. The chain is built from TRBV7-7 and TRBJ1-5; D unclear. The germline V gene has CDR1 SSHAT and CDR2 FNYEAQ (reference sequence). The CDR3 covers 20 residues. The germline V and J ends were trimmed by 5 bases and 3 bases, with 29 bases remaining between them. CDR3 residues: CASSGNSAPLSNPFNQPQHF. The CDR3 region has the DNA TGTGCCAGCAGCGGCAACAGTGCTCCTTTATCAAACCCTTTCAATCAGCCCCAGCATTTT.

This chain connects TRBV4-1 to TRBJ2-7, with TRBD1 identical over 7 bases. This CDR3 spans 15 amino acids. CDR1 and CDR2 from the germline V gene are MGHRA and YSYEKL. Trimming at V came to 3 bases and at J to 2 bases, leaving 7 bases not matched to a gene. CDR3 sequence (DNA): TGCGCCAGCAGCCAGCTCTTGACAGGGCCCTACGAGCAGTACTTC. It specifies CASSQLLTGPYEQYF.

The rearrangement joins TRBV6-4 to TRBJ1-1; maybe TRBD1 (6 bases). Per the germline V gene, CDR1 is MRHNA and CDR2 is SNTAGT. V was shortened by 4 bases and J by 1 base, with 10 bases between the two germline ends. CDR3 length equals 14 residues. The CDR3 nucleotides are TGTGCCAGCAGTGCTCAAGGGGGGAACACTGAAGCTTTCTTT. It encodes CASSAQGGNTEAFF.

The chain employs TRBV30 and TRBJ2-7; TRBD1 matches 7 bases. The CDR3 runs 16 residues. V was pared by 0 bases and J by 2 bases, with 10 bases of the junction left unmatched. In germline, CDR1 is GTSNPN, CDR2 SVGIG (reference sequence). The CDR3 nucleotides are TGTGCCTGGAGTGTAACCGATGGGGACAGACCCTACGAGCAGTACTTC. Protein sequence: CAWSVTDGDRPYEQYF. The full variable domain, its missing parts supplied by reference TRBV30 and TRBJ2-7, is SQTIHQWPATLVQPVGSPLSLECTVEGTSNPNLYWYRQAAGRGLQLLFYSVGIGQISSEVPQNLSASRPQDRQFILSSKKLLLSDSGFYLCAWSVTDGDRPYEQYFGPGTRLTVT.

Only a few counts were recorded for this clone. The chain links TRBV7-3 to TRBJ2-1, with 8 bases that match TRBD1. Germline V gene sequence: CDR1 SGHTA, CDR2 FQGTGA. The ends lost 5 bases at V and 10 bases at J; junction bases unmatched: 7. CDR3 size: 13 residues. The chain's CDR3 is CASSDRQGREQFF. CDR3 bases: TGTGCCAGCAGCGACAGACAGGGGCGGGAGCAGTTCTTC.

The chain uses TRBV11-3 and TRBJ2-2; no clear D gene. CDR3 length equals 13 residues. Germline V gene data show CDR1 as SGHNT and CDR2 as YENEEA. V was pared by 0 bases and J by 8 bases, with 7 bases between. The CDR3, as DNA: TGTGCCAGCAGCTTAGATTTTGTTGGGGAGCTGTTTTTT. The encoded protein is CASSLDFVGELFF.

This clone was counted a few times. The chain combines TRBV6-6 with TRBJ2-1; 8 positions match TRBD1. The CDR3 contains 14 residues. Per germline, CDR1 MNHNY and CDR2 SVGAGI (reference sequence). V trimming: 8 bases; J trimming: 4 bases; junction bases outside the gene matches: 7. The CDR3 nucleotides read TGTGCCAGCGGGGGGACAGGACCGTACAATGAGCAGTTCTTC. Protein product: CASGGTGPYNEQFF.

J is TRBJ2-1 and V is TRBV6-1; 9 bases match TRBD1. J gave up 8 bases and V 7 bases, and 12 bases lay outside the gene matches. Germline V gives CDR1 MNHNS, CDR2 SASEGT. The CDR3 runs to 15 residues. The CDR3: CASTVGDRDADEQFF. CDR3 in DNA: TGTGCCAGCACTGTTGGGGACAGGGACGCTGATGAGCAGTTCTTC.

V usage is TRBV14 and J usage is TRBJ1-2, with D unclear. The V gene lost 1 base and the J gene lost 2 bases, with 17 bases spanning the gap. Germline V gene data show CDR1 as SGHDN and CDR2 as FVKESK. The CDR3 length is 17 residues. This chain's CDR3 is CASSQVRDGSPNYGYTF. CDR3 coding DNA: TGTGCCAGCAGCCAAGTTCGTGACGGAAGCCCAAACTATGGCTACACCTTC.

This rearrangement joins TRBV18 to TRBJ1-2, with TRBD1 matching over 7 bases. The CDR3 is made up of 13 amino acids. CDR1 and CDR2 from the germline V gene are KGHSH and LQKENI. With V trimmed by 3 bases and J by 3 bases, 1 base remained unmatched. CDR3 in DNA: TGTGCCAGCTCACCGGGACAGCACTATGGCTACACCTTC. This translates into CASSPGQHYGYTF.

The J gene is TRBJ1-2, the V gene TRBV13; D is unclear. The CDR3 has 14 amino acids. The germline gives CDR1 PRHDT, CDR2 FYEKMQ (reference sequence). Trimming cost V 2 bases and J 3 bases, with 10 bases left between them. The CDR3 protein is CASSLNRGDYGYTF. Here the CDR3 DNA reads TGTGCCAGCAGCTTAAATCGGGGAGACTATGGCTACACCTTC.

The rearrangement joins TRBV5-8 to TRBJ2-3; D uncertain. Germline lookup yields CDR1 SGHTS and CDR2 YDEGEE. V gave up 9 bases and J gave up 1 base, with 18 bases separating them. This CDR3 is built from 15 residues. The CDR3 spells CATNHRREGTDTQYF. The CDR3 nucleotides are TGTGCCACCAACCATCGTCGCGAGGGCACAGATACGCAGTATTTT.

The rearrangement uses TRBV29-1 and TRBJ2-5; D could derive from TRBD1 or TRBD2 (6 bases each). CDR3 length: 22 residues. Germline CDR1 and CDR2: SQVTM and ANQGSEA. V was trimmed by 6 bases and J by 3 bases, leaving 41 bases between them. CDR3 DNA sequence: TGCAGCGTCAAACCCCCGACTTCGTTTCCCCCCCGCGCCGGGGGCCCTAAAGAGACCCAGTACTTC. Translating it yields CSVKPPTSFPPRAGGPKETQYF.

This chain links TRBV5-4 with TRBJ2-5; D unclear. The V and J ends lost 2 bases and 4 bases respectively, with 3 bases between them. Germline V gene data show CDR1 as SGHNT and CDR2 as YYREEE (reference sequence). The CDR3 has 11 amino acids. The CDR3 coding sequence is TGTGCCAGCAGCTTTGGAGAGACCCAGTACTTC. Translating gives CASSFGETQYF.

The CDR3 DNA is TGCGCCAGCAGCTTAAGGACAGGGCGGCAAGAGACCCAGTACTTC. The encoded protein is CASSLRTGRQETQYF. The V call is TRBV5-1, the J call TRBJ2-5; 8 nucleotides match TRBD1. With 2 bases clipped from V and 2 bases from J, the junction kept 5 bases outside the gene matches. Germline V gives CDR1 SGHRS, CDR2 YFSETQ. This CDR3 comprises 15 residues.

In its sample, this clone was seen once. This rearrangement joins TRBV15 to TRBJ2-3; no firm D call. The V end lost 0 bases, the J end lost 0 bases, and 10 bases lay between the germline ends. The CDR3 totals 16 residues. Germline-derived CDR1 and CDR2 are LNHNV and YYDKDF (reference sequence). The CDR3 DNA is TGTGCCACCAGCAGAGAAGAGTCGCTTAGCACAGATACGCAGTATTTT. Its protein product is CATSREESLSTDTQYF.

J is TRBJ2-7 and V is TRBV15; no definite D call. From germline, CDR1 is LNHNV and CDR2 YYDKDF (reference sequence). The length of the CDR3 is 15 residues. V lost 1 base and J 4 bases, leaving 14 bases between the germline ends. The CDR3 nucleotides are TGTGCCACCAGCAGAGTTGGGAACAGAGGATACGAGCAGTACTTC. This translates into CATSRVGNRGYEQYF.

This chain links TRBV9 with TRBJ2-7, with a tentative D call TRBD2 (6 bases). This CDR3 comprises 15 residues. Trimming shortened V by 4 bases and J by 9 bases, and 23 bases separated the two germline ends. CDR1 and CDR2 (germline): SGDLS, YYNGEE. This CDR3 is CASSPAGTGVFGQYF. CDR3 DNA sequence: TGTGCCAGCAGCCCCGCGGGGACTGGGGTCTTCGGGCAGTACTTC.

This clone was found a few times. This chain uses TRBV11-2 with TRBJ1-1; unclear D gene. The CDR3 is made up of 14 amino acids. CDR1 and CDR2 from the germline V gene are SGHAT and FQNNGV. V dropped 1 base and J dropped 4 bases, with 10 bases sitting between them. The CDR3 loop is CASSLGAVSTEAFF. DNA for the CDR3: TGTGCCAGCAGCTTAGGCGCGGTGAGCACTGAAGCTTTCTTT.

Comments on this clone: The same CDR3 can be traced to other DNA sequences in this sample. This chain links TRBV18 with TRBJ1-5, with a weak D call TRBD1 (5 bases). CDR1 is KGHSH, CDR2 LQKENI, per germline. V was clipped by 3 bases and J by 5 bases, with 8 bases between them. The CDR3 has 13 amino acids. CDR3 bases: TGTGCCAGCTCACCGGGACGGGATCAGCCCCAGCATTTT. It yields the protein CASSPGRDQPQHF.

The V and J genes are TRBV11-3 and TRBJ2-1; 9 nucleotides agree with TRBD1. The V gene end was trimmed by 1 base and the J gene end by 7 bases; junction bases not matched to a gene: 14. CDR1 and CDR2 from the germline V gene are SGHNT and YENEEA. The CDR3 is made up of 18 amino acids. This CDR3 is CASSLGTGGWSLSNEQFF. CDR3 in DNA: TGTGCCAGCAGCTTAGGTACAGGGGGCTGGAGTTTAAGTAATGAGCAGTTCTTC.

This CDR3 reads CSVPHFGGTNEQFF. CDR3 DNA: TGCAGCGTCCCACACTTTGGGGGGACCAATGAGCAGTTCTTC. J is TRBJ2-1 and V is TRBV29-1, with D possibly being TRBD2 (6 bases). The CDR3 consists of 14 residues. Trimming left V 6 bases short and J 6 bases short, with 18 bases between. Germline CDR1 SQVTM, CDR2 ANQGSEA.

The V call is TRBV9, the J call TRBJ1-2; 10 nucleotides agree with TRBD1. V lost 4 bases to trimming and J lost 5 bases; unmatched junction nucleotides: 5. The germline gives CDR1 SGDLS, CDR2 YYNGEE. CDR3 length: 14 amino acids. The CDR3: CASSRQGARYGYTF. DNA for the CDR3: TGTGCCAGCAGCCGACAGGGGGCGCGTTATGGCTACACCTTC.

This chain links TRBV27 with TRBJ1-1; possibly TRBD1 for D (5 bases). The CDR3 runs 14 residues. Per the germline V gene, CDR1 is MNHEY and CDR2 is SMNVEV (reference sequence). Trimming stripped 5 bases from V and 11 bases from J, with 21 bases between. CDR3 DNA: TGTGCCAGCAGTCCTCAACCCGGGACTTCAAAGGCTTTCTTT. Translated: CASSPQPGTSKAFF.

This clone was seen once. V and J are TRBV7-2 and TRBJ1-2; D perhaps matches TRBD1 (6 bases). V gave up 1 base and J gave up 6 bases, with 15 bases separating them. The CDR3 has 15 amino acids. The germline CDR1 and CDR2 sequences are SGHTA and FQGNSA. CDR3 bases: TGTGCCAGCAGCTTAGGGGCAGGGGAGAACCATGGCTACACCTTC. It encodes CASSLGAGENHGYTF.

This chain connects TRBV5-1 to TRBJ1-1; the D is unclear. Germline-derived CDR1 and CDR2 are SGHRS and YFSETQ. This CDR3 comprises 14 residues. The V gene lost 5 bases and the J gene lost 0 bases, with 11 bases spanning the gap. The CDR3 sequence: CASSLPSMNTEAFF. The CDR3 DNA reads TGCGCCAGCAGTCTCCCCTCCATGAACACTGAAGCTTTCTTT.

The chain joins TRBV6-5 to TRBJ1-1; D remains unclear. CDR1 is MNHEY, CDR2 SVGAGI, per germline. The length of the CDR3 is 14 residues. The ends were cut back, 5 bases at V and 1 base at J, with 11 bases in the middle. The CDR3 DNA reads TGTGCCAGCAGTCCTCTCCTACAGAACACTGAAGCTTTCTTT. Its protein product is CASSPLLQNTEAFF.

This chain connects TRBV11-2 to TRBJ2-1, with D perhaps TRBD1 or TRBD2 (5 bases each). CDR3 length equals 14 residues. Trimming cost V 4 bases and J 4 bases, with 11 bases left between them. Per the germline V gene, CDR1 is SGHAT and CDR2 is FQNNGV. CDR3 residues: CASSSGTVYNEQFF. The CDR3 bases are TGTGCCAGCAGCTCTGGGACGGTATACAATGAGCAGTTCTTC.

The chain couples TRBV9 to TRBJ1-2, with 7 nucleotides matching TRBD1. Looked up from germline, CDR1 is SGDLS and CDR2 is YYNGEE. This CDR3 is 14 amino acids long. Trimming at V came to 0 bases and at J to 6 bases, leaving 5 bases not matched to a gene. The CDR3 nucleotides read TGTGCCAGCAGCGTAGAGACAGGGAGGGATGGCTACACCTTC. Translation: CASSVETGRDGYTF.

The gene calls are TRBV19 and TRBJ2-3; 9 bases fit TRBD2. CDR3 length: 16 residues. The junction had 6 bases not matched to a gene; V was cut back by 2 bases and J by 3 bases. The germline gives CDR1 LNHDA, CDR2 SQIVND (reference sequence). As DNA, the CDR3 is TGTGCCAGTAGTATATCGAGCGGGGGGTTGACAGATACGCAGTATTTT. This encodes CASSISSGGLTDTQYF.